What follows are 18 T cell receptor beta chains derived from one specimen sequenced in a study of beta chain features in type 1 diabetes. Reverse transcription of all isolated RNA meant that expressed TCRB transcripts were sequenced. Profiled with immunoSEQ multiplex PCR; TCRdb holds only in-frame clones, not every one. The repertoire holds hundreds of thousands of clones, with roughly a sixth as singletons. Sequenced: naive CD4+ T cells from blood. These receptors were obtained from a woman younger than 30 in good health.

This clone was detected only a few times. V and J are TRBV10-3 and TRBJ2-1; a possible D gene is TRBD1 (6 bases). This CDR3 comprises 12 residues. Germline CDR1 and CDR2: ENHRY and SYGVKD. V shed 7 bases and J shed 10 bases, with 14 bases lying between them. The CDR3 sequence is CAITGTSREQFF. CDR3 coding DNA: TGTGCCATCACGGGGACATCGCGGGAGCAGTTCTTC.

A few counts support this clone. The chain is built from TRBV19 and TRBJ2-7; 12 positions agree with TRBD2. CDR1 and CDR2 from the germline V gene are LNHDA and SQIVND (reference sequence). This CDR3 has 15 amino acids. V lost 3 bases and J lost 2; bases outside the gene matches: 2. The CDR3 nucleotides are TGTGCCAGTAGTATGAGGACTAGCGGGACCTACGAGCAGTACTTC. Its protein is CASSMRTSGTYEQYF. Full variable domain (remainder filled in from reference TRBV19 and TRBJ2-7): DGGITQSPKYLFRKEGQNVTLSCEQNLNHDAMYWYRQDPGQGLRLIYYSQIVNDFQKGDIAEGYSVSREKKESFPLTVTSAQKNPTAFYLCASSMRTSGTYEQYFGPGTRLTVT.

This chain uses TRBV19 with TRBJ2-1, with 8 bases fitting TRBD2. The CDR3 length is 15 residues. Germline trimming cut 7 bases from V and 2 bases from J; bases unmatched to any gene: 7. Germline values: CDR1 LNHDA, CDR2 SQIVND (reference sequence). In DNA, the CDR3 is TGTGCCAGTAAGAAGATAGCGGGGACCTACAATGAGCAGTTCTTC. Translating it yields CASKKIAGTYNEQFF.

The genes are TRBV11-1 and TRBJ2-2; the match to TRBD1 covers 9 bases. The germline V gene has CDR1 SGHAT and CDR2 FQDESV (reference sequence). The CDR3 contains 17 residues. J gave up 5 bases and V 3 bases, and 10 bases lay outside the gene matches. The CDR3 region has the DNA TGTGCCAGCAGCTTGAGCGGGACAGGGTGGTCAACCGGGGAGCTGTTTTTT. Translated: CASSLSGTGWSTGELFF.

There are a few counts of this clone. The chain joins TRBV28 to TRBJ2-1, with 10 bases fitting TRBD2. Per the germline V gene, CDR1 is MDHEN and CDR2 is SYDVKM. The V and J ends lost 5 bases and 3 bases, in that order; junction bases with no gene match: 7. This CDR3 has 16 amino acids. The CDR3 bases are TGTGCCAGCAGTAGGACTAGCGGAAGCTACTACAATGAGCAGTTCTTC. Its protein is CASSRTSGSYYNEQFF.

This clone appeared a few times. Different DNA sequences within this sample yield the same CDR3. This chain connects TRBV5-1 to TRBJ2-1; 8 positions match TRBD2. Per germline, CDR1 SGHRS and CDR2 YFSETQ. The V segment lost 0 bases and the J segment 4 bases; nucleotides outside the gene matches: 6. This CDR3 region has 16 residues. CDR3 bases: TGCGCCAGCAGCTTGGGAGGGACTAGTCCATACAATGAGCAGTTCTTC. Its translation: CASSLGGTSPYNEQFF.

In its sample, this clone was seen a few times. This chain uses TRBV7-6 with TRBJ2-7, with TRBD2 matching over 9 bases. Germline V gene sequence: CDR1 SGHVS, CDR2 FNYEAQ. CDR3 length equals 14 residues. The V and J ends lost 1 base and 7 bases, in that order; junction bases with no gene match: 5. CDR3 amino acids: CASSLVAGVGEQYF. The CDR3 nucleotides read TGTGCCAGCAGCTTAGTAGCGGGAGTGGGTGAGCAGTACTTC.

Concerning this clone: This CDR3 is also generated by other DNA sequences in the sample. The chain couples TRBV7-3 to TRBJ2-3; 9 positions match TRBD2. Germline V gene data show CDR1 as SGHTA and CDR2 as FQGTGA. The CDR3 extends over 14 amino acids. V lost 2 bases, J lost 3 bases, and 0 bases stayed unmatched. The CDR3 spells CASSLAGGTDTQYF. CDR3 in DNA: TGTGCCAGCAGCTTAGCGGGAGGGACAGATACGCAGTATTTT.

This clone came up a few times. This chain links TRBV19 with TRBJ2-7; D might be TRBD1 (6 bases). This CDR3 is built from 13 residues. Trimming cost V 3 bases and J 3 bases, with 9 bases left between them. The germline V gene has CDR1 LNHDA and CDR2 SQIVND (reference sequence). The CDR3 DNA reads as TGTGCCAGTAGTATCCGGACAGACTACGAGCAGTACTTC. Its translation: CASSIRTDYEQYF.

This chain uses TRBV7-9 with TRBJ2-3, with no clear D. Trimming left V 5 bases short and J 8 bases short, with 23 bases between. Germline CDR1 reads SEHNR; CDR2 reads FQNEAQ (reference sequence). CDR3 length: 16 amino acids. The CDR3 spells CASSQRSTGLGATQYF. The CDR3 nucleotides read TGTGCCAGCAGCCAAAGATCCACTGGCCTTGGCGCTACGCAGTATTTT.

The rearrangement uses TRBV4-1 and TRBJ1-5, with TRBD1 matching 10 bases. CDR1 and CDR2 (germline): MGHRA, YSYEKL. Germline trimming cut 8 bases from V and 6 bases from J; bases unmatched to any gene: 7. CDR3 size: 14 residues. Here the CDR3 reads CASGGTGESQPQHF. In DNA, the CDR3 is TGCGCCAGCGGTGGGACAGGGGAGAGTCAGCCCCAGCATTTT.

There are a few counts of this clone. V usage is TRBV19 and J usage is TRBJ2-3; tentatively, D is TRBD1 (6 bases). Trimming took 10 bases from V and 2 from J, leaving 13 bases between them. The CDR3 runs to 13 residues. The V gene's germline CDR1 is LNHDA and CDR2 SQIVND (reference sequence). The CDR3 spells CATGTPYTDTQYF. DNA for the CDR3: TGTGCCACCGGGACACCCTACACAGATACGCAGTATTTT.

This clone was seen only a few times. In DNA form, the CDR3 reads TGTGCCAGCAGCTTAGGATCAGCGATCAAAAACATTCAGTACTTC. Protein: CASSLGSAIKNIQYF. The chain couples TRBV7-2 to TRBJ2-4; no clear D gene. V gave up 1 base and J gave up 3 bases, with 10 bases separating them. Germline loops: CDR1 SGHTA, CDR2 FQGNSA. The CDR3 is made up of 15 amino acids.

The rearrangement uses TRBV7-2 and TRBJ2-1, with D unclear. Trimming stripped 5 bases from V and 8 bases from J, with 10 bases between. This CDR3 is built from 12 residues. Germline CDR1 and CDR2: SGHTA and FQGNSA. The CDR3, as DNA: TGTGCCAGCAGCATTGCGTGGGATGAGCAGTTCTTC. This translates into CASSIAWDEQFF.

This clone was seen more than once but under ten times. V gene TRBV7-2 combines with J gene TRBJ1-1, with a weak D call TRBD1 (6 bases). This CDR3 has 17 residues. V was clipped by 5 bases and J by 1 base, with 20 bases between them. Germline CDR1 is SGHTA and CDR2 is FQGNSA. The CDR3: CASSPRHDRSGNTEAFF. For the CDR3, the DNA is TGTGCCAGCAGCCCACGGCACGACAGGTCCGGGAACACTGAAGCTTTCTTT.

This clone was detected only once. V gene TRBV11-2 combines with J gene TRBJ2-3; D might be TRBD2 (6 bases). The CDR3 spans 12 residues. V lost 5 bases and J 4 bases, leaving 7 bases between the germline ends. Germline values: CDR1 SGHAT, CDR2 FQNNGV. CDR3 sequence: CASSRLADTQYF. In DNA, the CDR3 is TGTGCCAGCAGCCGACTAGCAGATACGCAGTATTTT.

This CDR3 reads CASSQDRQGYTQYF. CDR3 DNA sequence: TGCGCCAGCAGCCAAGATCGCCAGGGCTATACGCAGTATTTT. The V gene is TRBV4-3, the J gene TRBJ2-3, with a weak D call TRBD1 (5 bases). The CDR3 consists of 14 residues. Germline loops: CDR1 LGHNA, CDR2 YSLEER. Trimming shortened V by 0 bases and J by 7 bases, and 11 bases separated the two germline ends.

This clone showed up just a few times. The chain links TRBV7-2 to TRBJ1-4, with a possible D match to TRBD1 (5 bases). Per the germline V gene, CDR1 is SGHTA and CDR2 is FQGNSA. V lost 5 bases and J 5 bases, leaving 15 bases between the germline ends. This CDR3 comprises 15 residues. This CDR3 is CASSPRDGLNEKLFF. The CDR3 DNA reads as TGTGCCAGCAGCCCCAGGGACGGATTAAATGAAAAACTGTTTTTT. The full variable domain, rest sourced from reference TRBV7-2 and TRBJ1-4, is GAGVSQSPSNKVTEKGKDVELRCDPISGHTALYWYRQSLGQGLEFLIYFQGNSAPDKSGLPSDRFSAERTGGSVSTLTIQRTQQEDSAVYLCASSPRDGLNEKLFFGSGTQLSVL.